Presented here are 3 T cell receptor beta chains from one specimen sequenced in a study of cytomegalovirus exposure and HLA in healthy donors. The primer mix had 60 Vbeta and 13 Jbeta primers. Sequenced by immunoSEQ multiplex PCR; TCRdb stores in-frame clones only, minus some. The table includes approximately 210,000 clones, 85% to 90% detected once. Sequenced material: PBMCs. These receptors all come from a woman aged 18-29 years in good health and CMV-seronegative.

The rearrangement joins TRBV7-8 to TRBJ1-5; 8 bases are shared with TRBD1. Germline V lookup: CDR1 SGHVS, CDR2 FQNEAQ. The ends lost 0 bases at V and 7 bases at J; junction bases unmatched: 5. The CDR3 has 15 residues. CDR3 nucleotides: TGTGCCAGCAGCTTAGCAGGACAGGGTAGCCAGCCCCAGCATTTT. Its protein is CASSLAGQGSQPQHF.

This chain joins TRBV5-5 and TRBJ2-7; TRBD1 matches 7 bases. CDR1 is SGHKS and CDR2 is YYEKEE in the germline V gene (reference sequence). This CDR3 comprises 14 residues. The J segment lost 2 bases and the V segment lost 4 bases, leaving 6 bases of the junction unmatched. In DNA, the CDR3 is TGTGCCAGCAGCCCGGGACAGCCGACCTACGAGCAGTACTTC. Translated, it gives CASSPGQPTYEQYF.

Here the CDR3 reads CASSPTRSGELFF. CDR3 coding DNA: TGTGCCAGCAGCCCTACTAGATCTGGGGAGCTGTTTTTT. V gene TRBV7-6 combines with J gene TRBJ2-2, with D perhaps matching TRBD2 (5 bases). V lost 5 bases, J lost 8 bases, and 12 bases lay in between. CDR1 and CDR2 (germline): SGHVS, FNYEAQ. The CDR3 runs to 13 residues.